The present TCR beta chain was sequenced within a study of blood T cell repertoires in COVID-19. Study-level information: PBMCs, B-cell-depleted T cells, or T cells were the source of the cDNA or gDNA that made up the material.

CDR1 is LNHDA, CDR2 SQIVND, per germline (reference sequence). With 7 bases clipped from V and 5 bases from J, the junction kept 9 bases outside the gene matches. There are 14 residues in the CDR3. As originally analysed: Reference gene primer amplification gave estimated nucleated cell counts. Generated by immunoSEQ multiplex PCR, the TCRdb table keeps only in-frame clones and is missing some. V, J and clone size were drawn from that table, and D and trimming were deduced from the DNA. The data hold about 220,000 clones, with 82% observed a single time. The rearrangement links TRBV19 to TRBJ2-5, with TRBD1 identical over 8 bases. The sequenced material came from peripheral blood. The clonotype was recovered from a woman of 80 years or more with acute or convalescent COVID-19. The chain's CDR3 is CASKQDRAGETQYF. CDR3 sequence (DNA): TGTGCCAGTAAACAGGACAGGGCGGGCGAGACCCAGTACTTC.